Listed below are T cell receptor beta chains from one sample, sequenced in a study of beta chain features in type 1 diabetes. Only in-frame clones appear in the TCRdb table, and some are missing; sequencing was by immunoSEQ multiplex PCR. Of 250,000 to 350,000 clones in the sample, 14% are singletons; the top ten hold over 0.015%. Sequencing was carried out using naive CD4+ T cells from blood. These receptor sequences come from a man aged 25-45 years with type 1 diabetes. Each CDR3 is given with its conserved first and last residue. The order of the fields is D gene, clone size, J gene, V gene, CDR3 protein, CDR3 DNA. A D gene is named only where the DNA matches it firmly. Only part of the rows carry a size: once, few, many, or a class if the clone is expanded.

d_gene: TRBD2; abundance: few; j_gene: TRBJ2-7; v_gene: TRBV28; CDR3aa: CASSPLAGGLEQYF; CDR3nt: TGTGCCAGCAGTCCTCTAGCGGGAGGGCTCGAGCAGTACTTC
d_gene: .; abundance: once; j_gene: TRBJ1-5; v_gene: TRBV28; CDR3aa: CASSPNGYSNQPQHF; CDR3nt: TGTGCCAGCAGTCCCAACGGGTATAGCAATCAGCCCCAGCATTTT
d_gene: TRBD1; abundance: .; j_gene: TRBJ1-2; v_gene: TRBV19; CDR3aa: CASSPTGGNYGYTF; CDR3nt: TGTGCCAGTAGCCCGACAGGGGGCAACTATGGCTACACCTTC
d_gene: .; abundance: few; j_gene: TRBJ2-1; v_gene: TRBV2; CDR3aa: CASTPLRFGESGEQFF; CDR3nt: TGTGCCAGCACCCCTCTAAGATTCGGGGAGAGCGGTGAGCAGTTCTTC
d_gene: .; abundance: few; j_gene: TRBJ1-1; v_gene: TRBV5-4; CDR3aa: CASSPSRGLDTEAFF; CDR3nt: TGTGCCAGCAGCCCCAGTAGAGGGTTGGATACTGAAGCTTTCTTT
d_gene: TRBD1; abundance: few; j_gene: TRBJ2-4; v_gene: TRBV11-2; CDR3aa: CASSAGRGTKNIQYF; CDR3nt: TGTGCCAGCAGCGCAGGCAGGGGGACCAAAAACATTCAGTACTTC
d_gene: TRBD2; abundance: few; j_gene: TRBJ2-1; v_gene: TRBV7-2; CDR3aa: CASSLRTSGHYNEQFF; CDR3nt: TGTGCCAGCAGCTTACGGACTAGCGGGCACTACAATGAGCAGTTCTTC
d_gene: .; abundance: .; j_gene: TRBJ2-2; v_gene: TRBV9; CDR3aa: CASTLTANTGELFF; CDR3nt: TGTGCCAGCACCCTAACAGCGAACACCGGGGAGCTGTTTTTT
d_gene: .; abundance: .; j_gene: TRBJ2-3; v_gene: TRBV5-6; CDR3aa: CASSSLRGPRGTQYF; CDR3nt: TGTGCCAGCAGCTCGCTTCGAGGGCCGCGAGGTACGCAGTATTTT
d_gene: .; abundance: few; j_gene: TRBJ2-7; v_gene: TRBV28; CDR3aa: CASSLARYEQYF; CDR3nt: TGTGCCAGCAGTTTAGCGAGGTACGAGCAGTACTTC
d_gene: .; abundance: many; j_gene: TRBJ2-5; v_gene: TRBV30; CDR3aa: CAWSVLETQYF; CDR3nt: TGTGCCTGGAGTGTACTGGAGACCCAGTACTTC
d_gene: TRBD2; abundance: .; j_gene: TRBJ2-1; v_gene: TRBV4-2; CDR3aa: CASSHRGLEPHEQFF; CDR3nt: TGTGCCAGCAGCCATCGAGGACTAGAACCTCATGAGCAGTTCTTC
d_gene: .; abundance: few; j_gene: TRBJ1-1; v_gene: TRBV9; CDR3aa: CASSVGWSTEAFF; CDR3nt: TGTGCCAGCAGCGTTGGATGGAGCACTGAAGCTTTCTTT
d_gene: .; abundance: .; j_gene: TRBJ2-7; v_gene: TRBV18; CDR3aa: CASSPIGKRPYEQYF; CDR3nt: TGTGCCAGCTCACCAATTGGAAAGCGGCCCTACGAGCAGTACTTC
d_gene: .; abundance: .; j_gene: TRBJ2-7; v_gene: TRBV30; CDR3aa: CAWSVLPGYEQYF; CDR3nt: TGTGCCTGGAGTGTACTCCCCGGTTACGAGCAGTACTTC
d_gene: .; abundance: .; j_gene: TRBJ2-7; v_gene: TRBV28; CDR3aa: CASKESSYEQYF; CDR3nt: TGTGCCAGCAAGGAGAGCTCCTACGAGCAGTACTTC
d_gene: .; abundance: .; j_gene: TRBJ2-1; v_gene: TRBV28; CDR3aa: CASSFFQGGSSYNEQFF; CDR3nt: TGTGCCAGCAGTTTTTTCCAGGGGGGCAGCTCCTACAATGAGCAGTTCTTC
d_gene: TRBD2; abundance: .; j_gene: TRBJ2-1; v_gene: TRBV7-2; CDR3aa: CASAGTSGTNEQFF; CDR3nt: TGTGCCAGTGCCGGGACTAGCGGGACTAATGAGCAGTTCTTC
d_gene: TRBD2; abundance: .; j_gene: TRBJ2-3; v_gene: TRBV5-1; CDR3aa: CASSSSGSSRPDTQYF; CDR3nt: TGCGCCAGCAGCTCTAGCGGGAGTAGTAGACCCGATACGCAGTATTTT
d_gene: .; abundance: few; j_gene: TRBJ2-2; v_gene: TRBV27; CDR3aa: CASSSPRMYTGELFF; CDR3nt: TGTGCCAGCAGTTCCCCGCGGATGTACACCGGGGAGCTGTTTTTT
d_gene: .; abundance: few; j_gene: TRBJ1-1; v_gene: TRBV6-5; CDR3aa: CASSYGPINTEAFF; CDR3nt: TGTGCCAGCAGTTACGGCCCGATAAACACTGAAGCTTTCTTT
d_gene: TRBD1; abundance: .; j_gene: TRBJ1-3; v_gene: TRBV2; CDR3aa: CASTGTGGNTIYF; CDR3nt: TGTGCCAGCACCGGGACAGGCGGAAACACCATATATTTT